This T cell receptor beta chain was sequenced during a study of shared clonotypes between healthy human individuals. CDR1 is SGHRS, CDR2 YFSETQ, per germline. Trimming at V came to 6 bases and at J to 7 bases, leaving 7 bases not matched to a gene. The CDR3 is 15 residues long. A CD45RA-negative memory subset and a CD45RA+ naive subset were separated from the CD4+ cells. The genomic DNA of each subset was split evenly across several immunoSEQ plates. Produced via immunoSEQ multiplex PCR; TCRdb's table is partial and in-frame only. The table lists around 700,000 clones, 72% of them singletons. The chain joins TRBV5-1 to TRBJ2-1; 13 bases are a match to TRBD2. The clonotype comes from a woman aged 25-40 years in good health. The sample comprised memory CD4+ T cells sorted from blood. Described subset: CD45RA-negative fraction. The CDR3 DNA sequence: TGCGCCAGCACACCACTAGCGGGAGGGGGTAATGAGCAGTTCTTC. Its protein product is CASTPLAGGGNEQFF.